Reported below is one TCR beta chain. The germline CDR1 and CDR2 sequences are MDHEN and SYDVKM. CDR3 length equals 14 residues. V was shortened by 6 bases and J by 3 bases, with 12 bases between the two germline ends. This specimen comes from a study of blood T cell repertoires in COVID-19. Looking at the study overall: The origin of the acute and convalescent COVID-19 samples was the United States, Italy and Spain. T cells, B-cell-depleted T cells, or PBMCs supplied cDNA or gDNA.

As processed by the authors: Reference gene primer amplification yielded estimated nucleated cell counts. Sequenced by immunoSEQ multiplex PCR; TCRdb stores in-frame clones only, minus some. V and J calls and clone size are as listed in that table; D and trimming were resolved from the DNA. The data hold some 62,000 clones, with 88% observed a single time. The sequenced material came from peripheral blood. The clonotype was recovered from a human donor in a cohort sampled during active COVID-19. The chain is built from TRBV28 and TRBJ1-5; the D gene is possibly TRBD1 (5 bases). The CDR3 DNA is TGTGCCAGCAGAACCAGGGTGACCAATCAGCCCCAGCATTTT. Encoded protein: CASRTRVTNQPQHF.